The 30 T cell receptor beta chains in this list originate from one sample, sequenced in a study of tumor and adjacent non-tumor tissue in lung cancer. No cell sorting was done before RNA was extracted from the tissue. TCRbeta libraries were built with three rounds of nested PCR, modified from ARM-PCR. MiXCR, run by TCRdb on the multiplex PCR reads, gives a single entry per CDR3 protein. Found here are fewer than 85,000 distinct CDR3 sequences, roughly 76% of them singletons; the top ten hold more than 10%. The sample was lung tumor tissue. These receptors originate from a woman aged 45-65 years with non-small cell lung cancer.

The chain carries TRBV12-3 or TRBV12-4 and TRBJ2-1, with D unresolved. Trimming took off 2 bases at V and 6 bases at J, with 8 bases between the two ends. The CDR3 loop spans 13 amino acids. The CDR3 loop is CASSLLGFNEQFF. In DNA form, the CDR3 reads TGTGCCAGCAGTTTACTCGGTTTCAATGAGCAGTTCTTC.

A word on this clonotype: It may be a read error: a sequence one base away is much more abundant. The rearrangement uses TRBV28 and TRBJ2-7, with D unclear. CDR1 and CDR2 from the germline V gene are MDHEN and SYDVKM. The CDR3 consists of 14 residues. Trimming removed 3 bases at V and 3 bases at J, with 12 bases between. CDR3 sequence: CASSFGNRVYEQYF. CDR3 DNA: TGTGCCAGCAGTTTTGGGAACAGAGTCTACGAGCAGTACTTC.

This clonotype was picked up one time. The junction shows a germline mismatch at one end, possibly a read error. The chain links TRBV6-1 to TRBJ2-7; tentatively, D is TRBD1 or TRBD2 (5 bases each). Per the germline V gene, CDR1 is MNHNS and CDR2 is SASEGT. The CDR3 totals 17 residues. The CDR3 is CASRSKGDGLAVYEQYF. The CDR3, as DNA: TGTGCCAGCAGATCAAAAGGGGATGGACTTGCCGTCTACGAGCAATACTTC.

The chain joins TRBV20-1 to TRBJ2-7, with 8 bases identical to TRBD2. CDR1 and CDR2 from the germline V gene are DFQATT and SNEGSKA (reference sequence). V was clipped by 3 bases and J by 13 bases; unmatched bases: 20. This CDR3 is 15 amino acids long. The DNA of the CDR3 is TGCAGTGCTAGGGCCTCAGCGGGAGCTTTATACGAACATTACTTC. Its protein is CSARASAGALYEHYF.

Comments on this clonotype: A junction end diverges from the germline sequence, so it may reflect a read error. The chain has TRBV20-1 and TRBJ1-5; 7 positions match TRBD1. The CDR3 runs to 13 residues. From germline, CDR1 is DFQATT and CDR2 SNEGSKA (reference sequence). CDR3 loop: CRARRQGLGPHHF. The CDR3, as DNA: TGCAGAGCTAGACGACAGGGCCTTGGGCCCCATCATTTT.

This clonotype was seen once. Germline and junction disagree at one end, which may indicate a read error. The CDR3 bases are TGCAGCGCTAGAGATGGGGGTAGCGGGAGTCTTCCGGCTGAGCACTTCTTC. Amino acid sequence: CSARDGGSGSLPAEHFF. This chain links TRBV20-1 with TRBJ2-1; TRBD2 matches 9 bases. CDR1 DFQATT and CDR2 SNEGSKA come from the germline V gene (reference sequence). This CDR3 is 17 amino acids long.

This clonotype was detected only once. One junction end does not reproduce the germline sequence, and a read error may be involved. This chain uses TRBV29-1 with TRBJ1-2; perhaps TRBD1 as D (6 bases). The CDR3 is 13 residues long. CDR1 SQVTM and CDR2 ANQGSEA come from the germline V gene. The CDR3 here is CSVDSGVVYGYIF. The DNA of the CDR3 is TGCAGCGTGGACTCAGGGGTGGTCTATGGCTACATCTTC. Filled out from reference TRBV29-1 and TRBJ1-2, the complete variable domain reads SAVISQKPSRDICQRGTSLTIQCQVDSQVTMMFWYRQQPGQSLTLIATANQGSEATYESGFVIDKFPISRPNLTFSTLTVSNMSPEDSSIYLCSVDSGVVYGYIFGSGTRLTVV.

Notes on this clonotype: The missing conserved phenylalanine or tryptophan at the end of this CDR3 makes a read error likely. The chain has TRBV12-3 or TRBV12-4 and TRBJ2-1, with D perhaps matching TRBD2 (6 bases). The CDR3 is 15 amino acids. Here the CDR3 DNA reads TGTGTCAGCAGTCCTAGCGATTCGTCCTACAATGAGCAGTTCTAC. Its protein product is CVSSPSDSSYNEQFY.

As to this clonotype: One end of the junction fails to match germline, which may point to a read error. This sequence joins TRBV20-1 and TRBJ2-5, with 9 positions matching TRBD2. The length of the CDR3 is 14 residues. Germline V lookup: CDR1 DFQATT, CDR2 SNEGSKA (reference sequence). CDR3: CNARVGTSSETQYF. In DNA, the CDR3 is TGCAATGCTAGAGTAGGGACTAGCTCCGAGACCCAGTACTTC.

This clonotype was seen once. Mismatch with germline at one junction end may stem from a read error. The chain employs TRBV23-1 and TRBJ2-2; 8 bases align to TRBD1. TRBV23-1 is assigned to the ORF class and has an uncertain function. The CDR3 is 16 amino acids. Written as DNA, the CDR3 is TGCACCAGCAGTCAACGACAGGGGAAGTTTGGCGGGGAGCTGTTTTTT. The encoded protein is CTSSQRQGKFGGELFF.

As regards this clonotype: Without the conserved terminal phenylalanine or tryptophan, this CDR3 likely stems from a read error. This chain joins TRBV6-6 and TRBJ2-2, with D uncertain. This CDR3 comprises 14 residues. Germline-derived CDR1 and CDR2 are MNHNY and SVGAGI (reference sequence). The V end was cut by 7 bases, the J end by 7 bases, with 16 bases between. The CDR3 loop is CASNPSLLVGELFL. In DNA, the CDR3 is TGTGCCAGCAATCCGAGCCTCCTGGTCGGGGAGCTGTTTTTG.

The rearrangement links TRBV28 to TRBJ1-5, with D tentatively TRBD1 (5 bases). The CDR3 contains 15 residues. The V end was cut by 3 bases, the J end by 0 bases, with 9 bases between. CDR1 is MDHEN and CDR2 is SYDVKM in the germline V gene. In DNA, the CDR3 is TGTGCCAGCAGTTTGGGGGGGGGTAGCAATCAGCCCCAGCATTTT. Its protein is CASSLGGGSNQPQHF.

This clonotype has a single count. One end of the junction varies from germline; a read error may be responsible. The chain combines TRBV20-1 with TRBJ2-4; 13 bases match TRBD2. This CDR3 is 16 amino acids long. The germline V gene encodes CDR1 DFQATT and CDR2 SNEGSKA (reference sequence). This CDR3 is CSARNRLAGGKNIQYF. Here the CDR3 DNA reads TGCAGTGCTAGAAATCGACTAGCGGGAGGCAAAAACATTCAATACTTC.

In the case of this clonotype: Given the absence of the conserved phenylalanine or tryptophan at the CDR3 end, a read error is likely. The J gene is TRBJ1-1, the V gene TRBV20-1, with a possible D match to TRBD1 (6 bases). Germline V gene lookup returns CDR1 DFQATT and CDR2 SNEGSKA (reference sequence). The CDR3 runs to 14 residues. CDR3 amino acids: CSPRVGGGNTEAFI. CDR3 coding DNA: TGCAGTCCTAGAGTAGGAGGGGGTAACACTGAAGCTTTCATT.

J is TRBJ2-3 and V is TRBV11-2, with 9 bases identical to TRBD1. CDR1 is SGHAT and CDR2 is FQNNGV in the germline V gene. The CDR3 is 16 residues long. The trim removed 5 bases at V and 6 bases at J, leaving 12 bases unmatched. The CDR3 sequence is CASSPSGTGLSDTQYF. The CDR3 DNA follows: TGTGCCAGCAGCCCCAGTGGGACAGGGTTATCTGATACGCAGTATTTT.

The chain couples TRBV11-2 to TRBJ2-1, with 7 bases identical to TRBD2. Germline values: CDR1 SGHAT, CDR2 FQNNGV. This CDR3 contains 14 residues. Germline trimming cut 4 bases from V and 7 bases from J; bases unmatched to any gene: 7. The CDR3 region is CASSSAGNRNEQFF. CDR3 nucleotides: TGTGCCAGCAGCTCAGCGGGAAATAGGAATGAGCAGTTCTTC. Using reference TRBV11-2 and TRBJ2-1 for the parts outside the CDR3, the full variable domain is EAGVAQSPRYKIIEKRQSVAFWCNPISGHATLYWYQQILGQGPKLLIQFQNNGVVDDSQLPKDRFSAERLKGVDSTLKIQPAKLEDSAVYLCASSSAGNRNEQFFGPGTRLTVL.

The J gene is TRBJ2-7, the V gene TRBV12-3 or TRBV12-4; D is unresolved. The CDR3 spans 14 residues. Trimming shortened V by 6 bases and J by 7 bases, and 19 bases separated the two germline ends. The CDR3 DNA reads TGTGCCAGCAGCCTGCCTACGACCGGCGTTGAGCAGTACTTC. Protein: CASSLPTTGVEQYF.

This clonotype was seen a handful of times. This rearrangement joins TRBV6-6 to TRBJ2-1, with D tentatively TRBD2 (5 bases). Germline CDR1 is MNHNY and CDR2 is SVGAGI (reference sequence). This CDR3 has 16 residues. The V end lost 3 bases, the J end lost 2 bases, and 14 bases lay between the germline ends. CDR3 nucleotides: TGTGCCAGCAGTTATCCTCGGGATGATGCCTACAATGAGCAGTTCTTC. It specifies CASSYPRDDAYNEQFF.

As to this clonotype: Relative to the germline gene, one junction end is altered; a read error may explain this. This chain connects TRBV29-1 to TRBJ2-3; TRBD2 matches 7 bases. CDR3 length: 12 amino acids. CDR1 is SQVTM, CDR2 ANQGSEA, per germline. The CDR3 is CSVETSSDTHYF. The CDR3 DNA reads TGCAGCGTTGAGACTAGCTCAGATACGCACTATTTT.

On this clonotype: Compared with germline, one end of the junction differs, possibly owing to a read error. The CDR3 nucleotides read TGCACCAGCAGTCACCCTTGGAGCATTGAGCAGTTCTTC. As protein: CTSSHPWSIEQFF. The V and J genes are TRBV4-3 and TRBJ2-1; D not certain. The CDR3 spans 13 residues. Germline assignment: CDR1 LGHNA and CDR2 YSLEER.

With respect to this clonotype: The germline gene is not matched at one end of the junction; a read error may be the cause. The CDR3: CSVEAIGKEKLFF. The CDR3 region has the DNA TGCAGCGTTGAAGCCATAGGGAAAGAAAAACTTTTTTTT. This chain connects TRBV29-1 to TRBJ1-4, with D uncertain. Germline CDR1 SQVTM, CDR2 ANQGSEA. The CDR3 is 13 amino acids.

Worth noting for this clonotype: The junction does not match germline at one end; this may be a read error. The J gene is TRBJ1-6, the V gene TRBV4-1, with 7 bases fitting TRBD1. Germline V gene lookup returns CDR1 MGHRA and CDR2 YSYEKL. The CDR3 is 14 residues long. CDR3 DNA: TGCGCCAGCAGCCTAGACAGGGCCGATTCTCCCCTCCACTTT. It codes for CASSLDRADSPLHF.

This clonotype was detected many times. This chain connects TRBV6-5 to TRBJ2-2, with 10 bases identical to TRBD2. The V gene end was trimmed by 8 bases and the J gene end by 2 bases; junction bases not matched to a gene: 5. CDR1 MNHEY and CDR2 SVGAGI come from the germline V gene. CDR3 length equals 15 residues. As DNA, the CDR3 is TGTGCCAGCTCCGGACTAGCGGAAAACACCGGGGAGCTGTTTTTT. Translated: CASSGLAENTGELFF.

Turning to this clonotype: A read error may produce the germline difference seen at one junction end. The chain uses TRBV20-1 and TRBJ2-4; D is perhaps TRBD1 or TRBD2 (5 bases each). CDR1 is DFQATT, CDR2 SNEGSKA, per germline (reference sequence). The CDR3 sequence is 13 residues long. CDR3 bases: TGCAGAGCTAGTTCGGGGCCCAAAAACATTCAATACTTC. Its translation is CRASSGPKNIQYF.

The chain couples TRBV20-1 to TRBJ2-7, with D possibly TRBD2 on 6 matching bases. CDR3 size: 15 residues. Germline CDR1 DFQATT, CDR2 SNEGSKA (reference sequence). Trimming left V 1 base short and J 12 bases short, with 25 bases between. The CDR3 here is CSARALEGTNYESYF. The CDR3 DNA sequence: TGCAGTGCTAGAGCCCTGGAGGGGACGAATTACGAGTCGTACTTC.

V gene TRBV7-2 combines with J gene TRBJ2-1; either TRBD1 or TRBD2 may fit D (5 bases each). The CDR3 is made up of 15 amino acids. Germline V gene data show CDR1 as SGHTA and CDR2 as FQGNSA. With 10 bases removed from V and 4 bases from J, the gap between germline ends came to 20 bases. The CDR3 DNA reads as TGTGCCACAACCTCTAGTGGGACGAAGTACAATGAGCAGTTCTTC. This encodes CATTSSGTKYNEQFF.

Notes on this clonotype: Mismatch with germline at one junction end may stem from a read error. The V and J genes are TRBV6-1 and TRBJ2-1, with a possible D match to TRBD1 (6 bases). The CDR3 loop spans 14 amino acids. Germline-derived CDR1 and CDR2 are MNHNS and SASEGT. CDR3 coding DNA: TGCGCCAGCAGTATCCGGGACAAGGTGGATGAGCAGTTCTTC. It translates to CASSIRDKVDEQFF.

A word on this clonotype: One end of the junction fails to match germline, which may point to a read error. The chain couples TRBV6-2 or TRBV6-3 to TRBJ2-7, with TRBD1 as a possible D gene (6 bases). The V gene's germline CDR1 is MNHEY and CDR2 SVGEGT. There are 13 residues in the CDR3. The CDR3 DNA reads as TGTGCCAGCATGGACAGTGTCTCATACGAGCAGAACTTC. It specifies CASMDSVSYEQNF.

Turning to this clonotype: Here the CDR3 omits its conserved ending phenylalanine or tryptophan, so a read error is the likely source. The V gene is TRBV12-3 or TRBV12-4, the J gene TRBJ1-2; no clear D gene. The CDR3 length is 13 residues. Trimming took off 1 base at V and 11 bases at J, with 14 bases between the two ends. CDR3 amino acids: CASSLGGGGGYTS. CDR3 bases: TGTGCCAGCAGTTTAGGGGGAGGAGGTGGTTACACCTCC.

Concerning this clonotype itself: The CDR3 does not end in the conserved phenylalanine or tryptophan, so this is likely a read error. V usage is TRBV4-1 and J usage is TRBJ2-1; 7 bases agree with TRBD2. V shed 0 bases, J shed 7 bases, and the junction held 9 bases outside the gene matches. The V gene's germline CDR1 is MGHRA and CDR2 YSYEKL. The CDR3 is made up of 16 amino acids. CDR3 loop: CASSQDSASGYNEQFS. The CDR3 nucleotides read TGCGCCAGCAGCCAAGATTCCGCTAGCGGTTATAATGAGCAGTTCTCC.